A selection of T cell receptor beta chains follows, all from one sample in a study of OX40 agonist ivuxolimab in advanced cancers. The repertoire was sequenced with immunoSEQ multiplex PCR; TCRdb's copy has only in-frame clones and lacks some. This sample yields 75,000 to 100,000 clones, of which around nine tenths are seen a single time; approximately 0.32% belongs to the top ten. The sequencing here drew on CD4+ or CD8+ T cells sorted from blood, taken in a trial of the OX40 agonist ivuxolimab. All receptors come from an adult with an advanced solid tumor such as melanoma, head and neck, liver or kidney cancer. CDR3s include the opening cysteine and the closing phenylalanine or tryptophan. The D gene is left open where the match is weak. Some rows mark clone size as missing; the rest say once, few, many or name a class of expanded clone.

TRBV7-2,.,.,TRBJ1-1,TGTGCCAGCAGCTTATCTCGGGAAAACACTGAAGCTTTCTTT,CASSLSRENTEAFF
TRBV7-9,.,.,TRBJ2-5,TGTGCCAGCAGCCTCAGGACAACCGGACGGGGGAAAGAGACCCAGTACTTC,CASSLRTTGRGKETQYF
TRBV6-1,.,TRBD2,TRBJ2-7,TGTGCCAGCAGCGATAGCGGGACCTCCCACTACGAGCAGTACTTC,CASSDSGTSHYEQYF
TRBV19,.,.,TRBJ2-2,TGTGCCAGTACCGGCAGGGGCGGATACTACACCGGGGAGCTGTTTTTT,CASTGRGGYYTGELFF
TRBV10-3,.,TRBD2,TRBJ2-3,TGTGCCATCAGTACCGCCGGGACTAGCGGTCCAGATACGCAGTATTTT,CAISTAGTSGPDTQYF
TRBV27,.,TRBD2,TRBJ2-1,TGTGCCAGCAGTTTAAGCGGGGTTTTGGGTGGTGAGCAGTTCTTC,CASSLSGVLGGEQFF
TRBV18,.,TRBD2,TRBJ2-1,TGTGCCAGCTCACCACAGCTAGCGGGAGGGGATGAGCAGTTCTTC,CASSPQLAGGDEQFF
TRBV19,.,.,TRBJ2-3,TGTGCCAGTAGTAGGAGGGGAGGCGCCAGCACAGATACGCAGTATTTT,CASSRRGGASTDTQYF
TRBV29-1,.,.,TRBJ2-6,TGCAGCGTTGAAACACCCGGGGCCAACGTCCTGACTTTC,CSVETPGANVLTF
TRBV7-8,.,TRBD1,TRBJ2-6,TGTGCCAGCAGCGCCACCCTTGGGACAGGGGAAAGCTCTGGGGCCAACGTCCTGACTTTC,CASSATLGTGESSGANVLTF
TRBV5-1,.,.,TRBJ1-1,TGCGCCAGCAGCTTCGAAGTGAACACTGAAGCTTTCTTT,CASSFEVNTEAFF
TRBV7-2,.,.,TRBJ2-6,TGTGCCAGCAGCTTAAGGGGGTGGGGGGCCAACGTCCTGACTTTC,CASSLRGWGANVLTF
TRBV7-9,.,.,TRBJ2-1,TGTGCCAGCAGCCTTACAGGTTACGAGCAGTTCTTC,CASSLTGYEQFF
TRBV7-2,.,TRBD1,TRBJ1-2,TGTGCCAGCAGCTTAACAGGGGGCGCCGGCTATGGCTACACCTTC,CASSLTGGAGYGYTF
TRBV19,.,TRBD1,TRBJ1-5,TGTGCCAGTAGCCTTACCGGGACAGGGCCCCCTCAGCCCCAGCATTTT,CASSLTGTGPPQPQHF
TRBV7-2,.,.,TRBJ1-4,TGTGCCAGCAGCCCCGGGGCAGGGTGGGAAGAAAAACTGTTTTTT,CASSPGAGWEEKLFF
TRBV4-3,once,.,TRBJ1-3,TGCGCCAGCAGCCAGGATACAGGGTTCCTGTCTGGAAACACCATATATTTT,CASSQDTGFLSGNTIYF
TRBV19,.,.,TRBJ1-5,TGTGCCAGTAGTATCAGCAGGGGCAGCAATCAGCCCCAGCATTTT,CASSISRGSNQPQHF
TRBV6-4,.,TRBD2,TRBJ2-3,TGTGCCAGCAGTGACTCGTTTAGCGGGAGGGCTCCGCAGTATTTT,CASSDSFSGRAPQYF
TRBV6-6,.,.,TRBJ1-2,TGTGCCAGCAGTGCACCCGGGGCCATAAACTATGGCTACACCTTC,CASSAPGAINYGYTF
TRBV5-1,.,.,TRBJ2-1,TGCGCCAGCAGCTTGGGCCGCTCCGTCAATGAGCAGTTCTTC,CASSLGRSVNEQFF
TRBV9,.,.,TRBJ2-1,TGTGCCAGCAGCCCCTACAACTACAATGAGCAGTTCTTC,CASSPYNYNEQFF
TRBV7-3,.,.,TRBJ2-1,TGTGCCAGCAGCTCCTCGGGGGATGAGCAGTTCTTC,CASSSSGDEQFF
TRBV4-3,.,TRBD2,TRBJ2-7,TGCGCCAGCAGCCAAGGCCTAGCGGTACAATACGAGCAGTACTTC,CASSQGLAVQYEQYF
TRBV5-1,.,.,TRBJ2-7,TGCGCCAGTTTCCGGGATACCTCCTACGAGCAGTACTTC,CASFRDTSYEQYF
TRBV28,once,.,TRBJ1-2,TGTGCCAGCAGCGACCTACAGGGAAACTATGGCTACACCTTC,CASSDLQGNYGYTF
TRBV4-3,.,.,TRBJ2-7,TGCGCCAGCAGCCAAAAATGGGGTACAGACGAGCAGTACTTC,CASSQKWGTDEQYF
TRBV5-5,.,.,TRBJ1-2,TGTGCCAGCAGCTTGGTTCGGACAGAGAATGGCTACACCTTC,CASSLVRTENGYTF
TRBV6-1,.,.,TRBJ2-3,TGTGCCAGCAGTCGGGCCACAGGTACGCAGTATTTT,CASSRATGTQYF
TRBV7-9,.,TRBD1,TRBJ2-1,TGTGCCAGCAGCCCCCCGGGACAGCGCAACAATGAGCAGTTCTTC,CASSPPGQRNNEQFF
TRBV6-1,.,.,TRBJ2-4,TGTGCCAGCAGTGAAGAAACAAGCTCAGCCAAAAACATTCAGTACTTC,CASSEETSSAKNIQYF
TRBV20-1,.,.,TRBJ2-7,TGCAGTGCTAGAGACCGACGCGAGCAGTACTTC,CSARDRREQYF
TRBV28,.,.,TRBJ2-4,TGTGCCAGCAGTTACCCCCAGCGGCCCAATAGAGACAAAAACATTCAGTACTTC,CASSYPQRPNRDKNIQYF
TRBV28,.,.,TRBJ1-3,TGTGCCAGCAGTTTGGGCCGGAGAAACACCATATATTTT,CASSLGRRNTIYF
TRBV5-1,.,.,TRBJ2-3,TGCGCCAGCAGCCCGTCTGTGGGCACAGATACGCAGTATTTT,CASSPSVGTDTQYF
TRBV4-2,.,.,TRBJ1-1,TGTGCCAGCAGCCCTCAATTAGCTGGCTCTACAGGACGTAACACTGAAGCTTTCTTT,CASSPQLAGSTGRNTEAFF
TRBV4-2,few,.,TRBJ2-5,TGTGCCAGCAGCCAACCGGGGAGAAGGTCGGGCGAGACCCAGTACTTC,CASSQPGRRSGETQYF
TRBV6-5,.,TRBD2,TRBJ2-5,TGTGCCAGCAGTCGCGGGGGACAAGAGACCCAGTACTTC,CASSRGGQETQYF
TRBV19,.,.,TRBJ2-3,TGTGCCAGTAAGCGGGTGGCTAGCACAGATACGCAGTATTTT,CASKRVASTDTQYF
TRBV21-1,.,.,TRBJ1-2,TGTGCCAGCAGCAAAAAAGGCGGCGGCTACACCTTC,CASSKKGGGYTF
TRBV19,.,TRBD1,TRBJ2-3,TGTGCCAGTAGTACGCCGGGACAGAACACAGATACGCAGTATTTT,CASSTPGQNTDTQYF
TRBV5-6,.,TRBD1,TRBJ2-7,TGTGCCAGCAGCTTGTTAAGGACAGGGGCCGAGCAGTACTTC,CASSLLRTGAEQYF
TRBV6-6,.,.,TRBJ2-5,TGTGCCAGTCATGAGGGGGGGCAAGAGACCCAGTACTTC,CASHEGGQETQYF
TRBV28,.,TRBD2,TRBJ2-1,TGTGCCAGCAAACCTAGCGGGAGGGGTAATGAGCAGTTCTTC,CASKPSGRGNEQFF
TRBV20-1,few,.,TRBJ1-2,TGCAGTGCTGGCAGGGATGGCTACACCTTC,CSAGRDGYTF
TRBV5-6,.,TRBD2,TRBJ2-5,TGTGCCAGCAGCTCTGCGGGAGTATATGAGACCCAGTACTTC,CASSSAGVYETQYF
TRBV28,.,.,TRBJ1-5,TGTGCCAGCACCGGGCAAGGGATCCGAGTGAGCAATCAGCCCCAGCATTTT,CASTGQGIRVSNQPQHF
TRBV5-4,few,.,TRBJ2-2,TGTGCCAGCAGCTTATCTCTACCGGGCTTCGGGGAGCTGTTTTTT,CASSLSLPGFGELFF
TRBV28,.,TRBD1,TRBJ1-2,TGTGCCAGCAGTTCTGGGACAGGACGAGTTTATGGCTACACCTTC,CASSSGTGRVYGYTF
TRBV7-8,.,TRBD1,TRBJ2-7,TGTGCCAGCAGCTGGGGACAGTCCTACGAGCAGTACTTC,CASSWGQSYEQYF
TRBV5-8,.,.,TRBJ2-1,TGTGCCAGCAGTTTTTTCCGGGGGAGCTCCTACAATGAGCAGTTCTTC,CASSFFRGSSYNEQFF
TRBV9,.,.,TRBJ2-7,TGTGCCAGCAGCGTAGATGGGGCCATTTTTGAGGAGCAGTACTTC,CASSVDGAIFEEQYF